This T cell receptor beta chain was recorded in a study of T-cell reconstitution after alpha-beta-depleted transplantation in children. Per the germline V gene, CDR1 is DFQATT and CDR2 is SNEGSKA (reference sequence). The CDR3 sequence is 12 residues long. V was cut by 3 bases and J by 6 bases, with 12 bases left in between. Preparation of the TCRbeta library involved a method that used unique molecular identifiers. TCRdb analysed the PCR reads with MiXCR anew, one entry per CDR3 protein. This table has roughly 570,000 distinct CDR3 sequences, more than 20% appearing once. This clonotype was counted a few times.

This receptor was identified in a boy under two years old with Wiskott-Aldrich syndrome, due to receive a stem cell transplant. Sequencing was performed on PBMCs, taken before TCRalphabeta/CD19-depleted stem cell transplant. The V call is TRBV20-1, the J call TRBJ2-7, with D perhaps TRBD2 (5 bases). CDR3 loop: CSASGLFSEQYF. CDR3 coding DNA: TGCAGTGCTAGCGGACTTTTCAGCGAGCAGTACTTC.